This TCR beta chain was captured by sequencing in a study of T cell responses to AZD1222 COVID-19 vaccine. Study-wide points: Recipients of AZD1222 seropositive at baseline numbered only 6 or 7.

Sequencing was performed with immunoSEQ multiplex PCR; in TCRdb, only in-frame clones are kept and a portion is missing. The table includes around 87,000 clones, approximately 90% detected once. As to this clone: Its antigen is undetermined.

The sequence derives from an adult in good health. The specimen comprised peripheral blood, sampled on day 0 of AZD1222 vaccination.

The CDR3 sequence is CASSLEVNQPQHF. CDR3 coding DNA: TGTGCCAGCAGCTTAGAAGTGAATCAGCCCCAGCATTTT. The chain couples TRBV11-2 to TRBJ1-5; D is ambiguous. The germline V gene encodes CDR1 SGHAT and CDR2 FQNNGV. Trimming stripped 0 bases from V and 4 bases from J, with 4 bases between. This CDR3 contains 13 residues.